These 19 T cell receptor beta chains share one sample of origin, sequenced in a study of T-cell reconstitution after alpha-beta-depleted transplantation in children. The authors prepared the TCRbeta library with unique molecular identifiers. TCRdb analysed the PCR reads with MiXCR anew, one entry per CDR3 protein. The table lists approximately 500,000 distinct CDR3 sequences, 10% of them singletons. This material consisted of PBMCs, taken before TCRalphabeta/CD19-depleted stem cell transplant. These TCRs come from a child aged 2-15 years with inherited bone marrow failure, due to receive a stem cell transplant.

This chain links TRBV20-1 with TRBJ2-1; perhaps TRBD2 as D (6 bases). V was cut by 4 bases and J by 8 bases, with 21 bases left in between. CDR3 size: 15 residues. Per germline, CDR1 DFQATT and CDR2 SNEGSKA (reference sequence). The CDR3 coding sequence is TGCAGTGCTACCTCGGGAGACTATTCCGTCTATGAGCAGTTCTTC. This sequence encodes CSATSGDYSVYEQFF.

This clonotype was counted ten times or more. The chain links TRBV12-3 or TRBV12-4 to TRBJ1-1; D possibly corresponds to TRBD1 (5 bases). CDR3 length equals 15 residues. Deletions cut 6 bases from V and 0 bases from J, with 14 bases between. The CDR3 DNA reads as TGTGCCAGCAGACAAGGGACCCTCATGAACACTGAAGCTTTCTTT. It yields the protein CASRQGTLMNTEAFF.

Ten or more counts support this clonotype. This rearrangement joins TRBV4-3 to TRBJ2-3; possible D gene TRBD2, 6 bases. With 3 bases removed from V and 2 bases from J, the gap between germline ends came to 12 bases. There are 15 residues in the CDR3. Germline V gene data show CDR1 as LGHNA and CDR2 as YSLEER. The CDR3 here is CASSHGSWDTDTQYF. CDR3 bases: TGCGCCAGCAGCCACGGGAGTTGGGACACAGATACGCAGTATTTT.

There are many counts of this clonotype. The rearrangement uses TRBV20-1 and TRBJ1-1, with a weak D call TRBD1 (6 bases). V lost 0 bases and J 8 bases, leaving 25 bases between the germline ends. Germline lookup yields CDR1 DFQATT and CDR2 SNEGSKA (reference sequence). This CDR3 spans 17 amino acids. CDR3 in amino acids: CSARDVADSLGTGEAFF. The DNA of the CDR3 is TGCAGTGCTAGAGATGTGGCGGACAGTCTAGGAACAGGCGAAGCTTTCTTT.

This clonotype was counted ten times or more. CDR3 loop: CASSIGRRMNTEAFF. The CDR3 DNA is TGTGCCAGTAGTATTGGACGCCGGATGAACACTGAAGCTTTCTTT. V usage is TRBV19 and J usage is TRBJ1-1, with D hard to call. Germline CDR1 reads LNHDA; CDR2 reads SQIVND (reference sequence). The CDR3 is 15 amino acids. The germline V and J ends were trimmed by 3 bases and 0 bases, with 11 bases remaining between them.

This clonotype was observed at least ten times. The rearrangement links TRBV20-1 to TRBJ2-7; 9 bases align to TRBD1. Trimming took 0 bases from V and 0 from J; bases not matched to a gene: 12. The CDR3 runs 18 residues. Germline CDR1 is DFQATT and CDR2 is SNEGSKA (reference sequence). The CDR3 coding sequence is TGCAGTGCTAGAGATAGAACCCTGGGACAGGGTTACTCCTACGAGCAGTACTTC. Its protein is CSARDRTLGQGYSYEQYF.

This clonotype occurred many times. This chain links TRBV4-3 with TRBJ2-7; 8 bases are a match to TRBD2. In germline, CDR1 is LGHNA, CDR2 YSLEER. Trimming took 2 bases from V and 6 from J; bases not matched to a gene: 9. The CDR3 loop spans 15 amino acids. CDR3 in DNA: TGCGCCAGCAGCCAATTGTTAGCGGGAACTTCCGAGCAGTACTTC. Translation gives CASSQLLAGTSEQYF.

There are many counts of this clonotype. This chain connects TRBV12-3 or TRBV12-4 to TRBJ1-5; 7 nucleotides line up with TRBD1. Trimming at V came to 2 bases and at J to 1 base, leaving 5 bases not matched to a gene. The CDR3 consists of 16 residues. The CDR3 nucleotides are TGTGCCAGCAGTTTATTCGGGACAGCCAGCAATCAGCCCCAGCATTTT. Translated: CASSLFGTASNQPQHF.

This clonotype was seen repeatedly, ten times or more. The chain couples TRBV11-2 to TRBJ2-5, with a tentative D call TRBD2 (6 bases). Trimming pared 3 bases from V and 5 bases from J, leaving 13 bases between. CDR1 is SGHAT and CDR2 is FQNNGV in the germline V gene. The CDR3 spans 14 residues. The CDR3 bases are TGTGCCAGCAGCTTCGCGGGGTGGGGCGAGACCCAGTACTTC. Its protein is CASSFAGWGETQYF. Looking up the rest from reference TRBV11-2 and TRBJ2-5 gives the full variable domain: EAGVAQSPRYKIIEKRQSVAFWCNPISGHATLYWYQQILGQGPKLLIQFQNNGVVDDSQLPKDRFSAERLKGVDSTLKIQPAKLEDSAVYLCASSFAGWGETQYFGPGTRLLVL.

This clonotype was observed at least ten times. J is TRBJ2-2 and V is TRBV29-1; D not resolved. In germline, CDR1 is SQVTM, CDR2 ANQGSEA. This CDR3 comprises 15 residues. The V and J ends lost 6 bases and 1 base respectively, with 15 bases between them. CDR3 nucleotides: TGCAGCGTAGCCCTTTCGGAACGGAACACCGGGGAGCTGTTTTTT. This sequence encodes CSVALSERNTGELFF.

This clonotype was found many times. The rearrangement links TRBV24-1 to TRBJ2-2, with TRBD1 matching over 10 bases. The length of the CDR3 is 17 residues. Trimming cost V 6 bases and J 5 bases; bases outside gene matches: 11. In germline, CDR1 is KGHDR, CDR2 SFDVKD. The DNA for the CDR3 is TGTGCCACCAGTTTGAGCCCCGGGACAGGGGAAACCGGGGAGCTGTTTTTT. This codes for CATSLSPGTGETGELFF.

This clonotype was counted at least ten times. The chain recombines TRBV5-5 with TRBJ2-3; the D gene is possibly TRBD2 (5 bases). The CDR3 consists of 14 residues. Germline V gene data show CDR1 as SGHKS and CDR2 as YYEKEE (reference sequence). Trimming took off 4 bases at V and 6 bases at J, with 15 bases between the two ends. The CDR3 loop reads CASSLRTPRDTQYF. CDR3 nucleotide sequence: TGTGCCAGCAGCCTTCGGACTCCAAGGGATACGCAGTATTTT. The entire variable domain, with the rest obtained from reference TRBV5-5 and TRBJ2-3, is as follows: DAGVTQSPTHLIKTRGQQVTLRCSPISGHKSVSWYQQVLGQGPQFIFQYYEKEERGRGNFPDRFSARQFPNYSSELNVNALLLGDSALYLCASSLRTPRDTQYFGPGTRLTVL.

This clonotype was picked up many times. The V gene is TRBV5-6, the J gene TRBJ2-1; D uncertain. V lost 0 bases to trimming and J lost 8 bases, with 12 bases between them. Germline CDR1 SGHDT, CDR2 YYEEEE. This CDR3 contains 14 residues. The CDR3 DNA sequence: TGTGCCAGCAGCTTGGGGGTCCCCCAGGATGAGCAGTTCTTC. This gives the protein CASSLGVPQDEQFF.

This clonotype was found many times. The chain is built from TRBV12-3 or TRBV12-4 and TRBJ2-1, with TRBD2 matching over 7 bases. The ends lost 7 bases at V and 8 bases at J; junction bases unmatched: 11. The CDR3 length is 14 residues. CDR3 loop: CASTQQRDHHEQFF. CDR3 coding DNA: TGTGCCAGCACTCAACAGCGGGATCATCATGAGCAGTTCTTC.

This clonotype was observed at least ten times. The CDR3 nucleotides are TGTGCCAGCAGCTTGGTAGGGACTGGCATTCGCGAGCAGTTCTTC. This encodes CASSLVGTGIREQFF. The gene calls are TRBV5-6 and TRBJ2-1, with D possibly TRBD2 on 6 matching bases. The ends were cut back, 0 bases at V and 10 bases at J, with 17 bases in the middle. The CDR3 loop spans 15 amino acids. Germline V lookup: CDR1 SGHDT, CDR2 YYEEEE.

This clonotype came up a few times. The chain has TRBV4-1 and TRBJ1-5, with D possibly TRBD1 on 6 matching bases. Between the trimmed V and J ends, which lost 4 bases and 4 bases, there was a span of 20 bases. The CDR3 length is 17 residues. Germline V gene lookup returns CDR1 MGHRA and CDR2 YSYEKL. CDR3 loop: CASSRGNTGYENQPQHF. CDR3 coding DNA: TGCGCCAGCAGCCGGGGGAATACAGGGTACGAGAATCAGCCCCAGCATTTT.

This clonotype has a count of ten or more. The chain carries TRBV27 and TRBJ2-1, with 7 bases aligning to TRBD1. V lost 5 bases, J lost 4 bases, and 5 bases stayed unmatched. The CDR3 covers 14 residues. Per germline, CDR1 MNHEY and CDR2 SMNVEV (reference sequence). CDR3 coding DNA: TGTGCCAGCAGTCGGACAGGACTTTACAATGAGCAGTTCTTC. Its translation: CASSRTGLYNEQFF.

The rearrangement links TRBV7-8 to TRBJ2-3; no reliable D call. The V end was cut by 3 bases, the J end by 0 bases, with 22 bases between. The CDR3 is 19 amino acids. Germline V gives CDR1 SGHVS, CDR2 FQNEAQ. CDR3 region: CASSLPYVSRPLSTDTQYF. For the CDR3, the DNA is TGTGCCAGCAGCTTGCCTTATGTTAGCAGACCCCTTAGCACAGATACGCAGTATTTT.

This clonotype was seen repeatedly, ten times or more. The J gene is TRBJ2-3, the V gene TRBV6-1; 10 bases line up with TRBD2. Looked up from germline, CDR1 is MNHNS and CDR2 is SASEGT. Unmatched junction bases numbered 5, after V lost 7 bases and J lost 1 base. This CDR3 comprises 15 residues. The CDR3 coding sequence is TGTGCCAGCACCATGGGGACTAGCGGCACAGATACGCAGTATTTT. Its protein is CASTMGTSGTDTQYF.